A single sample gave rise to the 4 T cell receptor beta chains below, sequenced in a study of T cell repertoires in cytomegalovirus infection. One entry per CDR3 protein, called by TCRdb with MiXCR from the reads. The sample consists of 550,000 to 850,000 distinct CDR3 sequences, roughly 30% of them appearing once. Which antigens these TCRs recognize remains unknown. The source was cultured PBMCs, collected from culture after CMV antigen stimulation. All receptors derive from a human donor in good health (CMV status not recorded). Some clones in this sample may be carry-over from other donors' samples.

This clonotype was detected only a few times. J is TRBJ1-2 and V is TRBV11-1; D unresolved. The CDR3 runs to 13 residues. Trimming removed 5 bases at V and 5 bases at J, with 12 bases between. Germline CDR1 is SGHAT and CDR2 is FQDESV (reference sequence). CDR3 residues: CASSESTWYGYTF. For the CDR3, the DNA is TGTGCCAGCAGCGAATCAACGTGGTATGGCTACACCTTC. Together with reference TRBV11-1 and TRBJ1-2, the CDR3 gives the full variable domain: EAEVAQSPRYKITEKSQAVAFWCDPISGHATLYWYRQILGQGPELLVQFQDESVVDDSQLPKDRFSAERLKGVDSTLKIQPAELGDSAMYLCASSESTWYGYTFGSGTRLTVV.

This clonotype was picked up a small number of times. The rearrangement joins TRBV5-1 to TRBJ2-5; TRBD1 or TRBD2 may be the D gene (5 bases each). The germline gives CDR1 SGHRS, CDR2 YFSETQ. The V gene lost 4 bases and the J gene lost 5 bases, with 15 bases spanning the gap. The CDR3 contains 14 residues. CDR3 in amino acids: CASSHDSRGETQYF. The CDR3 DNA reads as TGCGCCAGCAGCCATGACAGTCGCGGGGAGACCCAGTACTTC. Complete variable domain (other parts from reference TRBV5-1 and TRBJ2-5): KAGVTQTPRYLIKTRGQQVTLSCSPISGHRSVSWYQQTPGQGLQFLFEYFSETQRNKGNFPGRFSGRQFSNSRSEMNVSTLELGDSALYLCASSHDSRGETQYFGPGTRLLVL.

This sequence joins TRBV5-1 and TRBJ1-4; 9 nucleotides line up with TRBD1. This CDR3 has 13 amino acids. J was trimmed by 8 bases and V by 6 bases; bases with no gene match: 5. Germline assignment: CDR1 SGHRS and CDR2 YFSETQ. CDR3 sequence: CASKRDRDEKLFF. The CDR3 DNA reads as TGCGCCAGCAAGAGGGACAGGGACGAAAAACTGTTTTTT. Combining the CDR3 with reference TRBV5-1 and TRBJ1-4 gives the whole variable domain KAGVTQTPRYLIKTRGQQVTLSCSPISGHRSVSWYQQTPGQGLQFLFEYFSETQRNKGNFPGRFSGRQFSNSRSEMNVSTLELGDSALYLCASKRDRDEKLFFGSGTQLSVL.

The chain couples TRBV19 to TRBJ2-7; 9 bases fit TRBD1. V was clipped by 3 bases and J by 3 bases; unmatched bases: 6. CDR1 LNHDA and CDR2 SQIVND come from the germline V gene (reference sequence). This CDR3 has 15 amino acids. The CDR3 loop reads CASSISGTGYYEQYF. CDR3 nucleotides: TGTGCCAGTAGTATCTCCGGGACAGGGTACTACGAGCAGTACTTC.